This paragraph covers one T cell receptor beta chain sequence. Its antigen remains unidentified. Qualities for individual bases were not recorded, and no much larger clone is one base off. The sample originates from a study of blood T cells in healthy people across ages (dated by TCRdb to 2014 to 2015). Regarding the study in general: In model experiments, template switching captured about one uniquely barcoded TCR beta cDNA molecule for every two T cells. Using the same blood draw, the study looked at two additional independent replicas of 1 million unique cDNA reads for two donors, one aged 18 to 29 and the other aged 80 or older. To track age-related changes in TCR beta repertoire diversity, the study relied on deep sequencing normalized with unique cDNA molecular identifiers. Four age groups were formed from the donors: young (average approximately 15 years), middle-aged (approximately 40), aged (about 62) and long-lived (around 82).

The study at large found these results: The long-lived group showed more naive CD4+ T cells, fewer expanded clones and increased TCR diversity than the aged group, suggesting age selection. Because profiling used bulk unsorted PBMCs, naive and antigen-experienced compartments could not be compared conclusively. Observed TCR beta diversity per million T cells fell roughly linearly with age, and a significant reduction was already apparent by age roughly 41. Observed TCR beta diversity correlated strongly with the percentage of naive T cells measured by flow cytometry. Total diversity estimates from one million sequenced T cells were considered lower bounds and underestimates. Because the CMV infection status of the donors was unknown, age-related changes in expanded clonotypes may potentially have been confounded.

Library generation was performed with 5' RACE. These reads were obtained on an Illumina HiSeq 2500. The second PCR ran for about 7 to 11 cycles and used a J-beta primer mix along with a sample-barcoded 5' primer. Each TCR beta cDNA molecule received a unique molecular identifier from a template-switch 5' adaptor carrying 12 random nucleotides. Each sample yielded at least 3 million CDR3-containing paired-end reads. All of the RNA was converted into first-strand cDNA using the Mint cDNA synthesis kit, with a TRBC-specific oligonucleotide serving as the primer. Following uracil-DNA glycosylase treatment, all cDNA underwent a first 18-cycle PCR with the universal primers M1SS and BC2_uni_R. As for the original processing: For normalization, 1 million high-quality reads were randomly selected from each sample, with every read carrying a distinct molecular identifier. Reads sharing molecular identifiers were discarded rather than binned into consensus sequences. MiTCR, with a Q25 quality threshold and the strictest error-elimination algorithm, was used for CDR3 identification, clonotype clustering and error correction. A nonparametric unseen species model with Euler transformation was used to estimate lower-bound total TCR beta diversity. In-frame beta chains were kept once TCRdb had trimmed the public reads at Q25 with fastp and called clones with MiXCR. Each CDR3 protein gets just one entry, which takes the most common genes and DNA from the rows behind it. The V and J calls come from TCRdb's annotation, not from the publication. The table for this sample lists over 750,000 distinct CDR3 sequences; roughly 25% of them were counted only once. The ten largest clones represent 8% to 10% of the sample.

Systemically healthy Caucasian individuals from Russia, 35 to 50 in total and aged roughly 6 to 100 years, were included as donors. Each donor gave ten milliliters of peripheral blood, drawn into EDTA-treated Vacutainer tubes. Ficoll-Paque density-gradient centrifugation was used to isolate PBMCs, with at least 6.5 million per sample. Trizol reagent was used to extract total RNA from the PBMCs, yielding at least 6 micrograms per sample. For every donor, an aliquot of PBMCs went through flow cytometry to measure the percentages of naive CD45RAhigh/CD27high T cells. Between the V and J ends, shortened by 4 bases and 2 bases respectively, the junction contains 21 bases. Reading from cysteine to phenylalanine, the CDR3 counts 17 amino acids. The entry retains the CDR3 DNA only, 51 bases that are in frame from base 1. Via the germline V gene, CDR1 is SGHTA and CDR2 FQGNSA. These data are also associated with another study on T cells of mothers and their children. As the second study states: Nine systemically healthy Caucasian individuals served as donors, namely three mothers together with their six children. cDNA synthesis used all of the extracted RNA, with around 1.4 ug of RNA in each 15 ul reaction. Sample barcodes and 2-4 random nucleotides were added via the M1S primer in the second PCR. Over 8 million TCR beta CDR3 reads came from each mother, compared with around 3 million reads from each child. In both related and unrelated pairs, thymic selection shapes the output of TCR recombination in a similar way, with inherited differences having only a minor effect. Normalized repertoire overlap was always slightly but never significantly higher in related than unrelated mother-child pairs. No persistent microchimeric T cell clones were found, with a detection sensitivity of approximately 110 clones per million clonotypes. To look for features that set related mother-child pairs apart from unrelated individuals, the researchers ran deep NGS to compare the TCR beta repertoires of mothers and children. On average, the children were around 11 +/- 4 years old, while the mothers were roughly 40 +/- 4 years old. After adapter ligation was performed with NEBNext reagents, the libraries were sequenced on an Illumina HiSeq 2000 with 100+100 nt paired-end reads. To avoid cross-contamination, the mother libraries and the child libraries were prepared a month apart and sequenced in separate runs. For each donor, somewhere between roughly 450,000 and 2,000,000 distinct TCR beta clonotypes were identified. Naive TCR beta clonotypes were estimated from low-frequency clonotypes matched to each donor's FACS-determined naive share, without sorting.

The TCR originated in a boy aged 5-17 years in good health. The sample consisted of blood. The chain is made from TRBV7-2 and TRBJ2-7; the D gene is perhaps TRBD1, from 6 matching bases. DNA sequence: TGTGCCAGCAGCTCTAGGAGCAGCTACCCAGGGGCCTACGAGCAGTACTTC. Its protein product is CASSSRSSYPGAYEQYF.